The 10 T cell receptor beta chains presented below share a single source sample, sequenced in a study of shared clonotypes between healthy human individuals. Libraries were prepared by immunoSEQ multiplex PCR; TCRdb keeps only in-frame clonotypes and omits some of them. The sample carries about half a million clones, roughly three quarters recorded once. The source material was PBMCs. The receptors were gathered from a woman aged 40 to 55 in good health. Some clones in this sample may be carry-over from other donors' samples.

The V and J genes are TRBV5-1 and TRBJ2-1, with 9 bases identical to TRBD2. V lost 1 base, J lost 5 bases, and 10 bases stayed unmatched. This CDR3 spans 17 amino acids. In germline, CDR1 is SGHRS, CDR2 YFSETQ. In nucleotides, the CDR3 is TGCGCCAGCAGCTTGCCGCCGGCTAGCGGGGCTGACAATGAGCAGTTCTTC. Translating gives CASSLPPASGADNEQFF.

A note on this clone: A read error is likely here: a far larger clone is one base away. Other DNA sequences in the sample encode the same CDR3. The V call is TRBV7-9, the J call TRBJ1-5, with D perhaps TRBD1 (6 bases). V lost 2 bases and J 4 bases, leaving 6 bases between the germline ends. This CDR3 has 13 amino acids. Germline V CDR1 and CDR2: SEHNR, FQNEAQ (reference sequence). The CDR3 is CASSLQGNQPQHF. The CDR3, as DNA: TGTGCCAGCAGCTTACAGGGGAATCAGCCCCAGCATTTT.

This chain links TRBV5-4 with TRBJ2-3, with 10 bases that match TRBD2. CDR1 is SGHNT and CDR2 is YYREEE in the germline V gene (reference sequence). This CDR3 has 17 amino acids. Trimming cost V 0 bases and J 1 base; bases outside gene matches: 5. CDR3 protein: CASSLARSGGGTDTQYF. In DNA, the CDR3 is TGTGCCAGCAGCTTGGCCCGGAGCGGGGGGGGCACAGATACGCAGTATTTT.

The J gene is TRBJ2-5, the V gene TRBV29-1, with D possibly matching TRBD1 (5 bases). The assigned J gene may be wrong: the sequence end matches TRBJ2-7 better. The CDR3 covers 14 residues. In germline, CDR1 is SQVTM, CDR2 ANQGSEA. CDR3 bases: TGCAGCGTTGACAGGGCTTTGAGCGTGGACGAGCAGTACTTC. Its protein product is CSVDRALSVDEQYF.

The chain has TRBV28 and TRBJ1-2; D is possibly TRBD1 (5 bases). Trimming took off 6 bases at V and 4 bases at J, with 12 bases between the two ends. Germline V gives CDR1 MDHEN, CDR2 SYDVKM. CDR3 length: 13 amino acids. The CDR3 is CASRGTETYGYTF. DNA for the CDR3: TGTGCCAGCAGGGGGACGGAGACCTATGGCTACACCTTC.

This clone was picked up a small number of times. The chain recombines TRBV7-8 with TRBJ2-3; 8 bases align to TRBD1. The V and J ends lost 3 bases and 1 base, in that order; junction bases with no gene match: 6. Germline CDR1 reads SGHVS; CDR2 reads FQNEAQ. The CDR3 runs 16 residues. The CDR3 DNA reads TGTGCCAGCAGCTTCTTACCAGGGGGCGGCACAGATACGCAGTATTTT. As protein: CASSFLPGGGTDTQYF.

The rearrangement links TRBV5-1 to TRBJ2-1, with 10 bases matching TRBD2. CDR1 and CDR2 from the germline V gene are SGHRS and YFSETQ. Trimming cost V 4 bases and J 8 bases; bases outside gene matches: 18. CDR3 length equals 18 residues. CDR3 nucleotides: TGCGCCAGCAGCACAAGGACTAGCGGTTCTCTCTCCCGCTATGAGCAGTTCTTC. Encoded protein: CASSTRTSGSLSRYEQFF. The variable domain in full, with the rest retrieved from reference TRBV5-1 and TRBJ2-1, is KAGVTQTPRYLIKTRGQQVTLSCSPISGHRSVSWYQQTPGQGLQFLFEYFSETQRNKGNFPGRFSGRQFSNSRSEMNVSTLELGDSALYLCASSTRTSGSLSRYEQFFGPGTRLTVL.

The chain employs TRBV5-1 and TRBJ2-4; D not certain. V gave up 0 bases and J gave up 3 bases, with 7 bases separating them. The CDR3 has 14 amino acids. From germline, CDR1 is SGHRS and CDR2 YFSETQ. The CDR3 region is CASSLDPDKNIQYF. The CDR3 DNA sequence: TGCGCCAGCAGCTTGGATCCTGACAAAAACATTCAGTACTTC.

The chain links TRBV11-2 to TRBJ2-1, with 8 bases fitting TRBD1. The ends lost 1 base at V and 3 bases at J; junction bases unmatched: 8. The CDR3 extends over 17 amino acids. Looked up from germline, CDR1 is SGHAT and CDR2 is FQNNGV. The CDR3 region is CASSLGETGANYNEQFF. For the CDR3, the DNA is TGTGCCAGCAGCTTAGGTGAGACAGGGGCCAACTACAATGAGCAGTTCTTC.

This clone was detected only a few times. The same CDR3 arises from other DNA sequences in this sample as well. The rearrangement joins TRBV18 to TRBJ1-3; no firm D call. This CDR3 has 14 amino acids. Trimming took 3 bases from V and 0 from J, leaving 6 bases between them. Germline V gene data show CDR1 as KGHSH and CDR2 as LQKENI. The CDR3 DNA reads TGTGCCAGCTCACCGGGGAGCTCTGGAAACACCATATATTTT. Residues: CASSPGSSGNTIYF.